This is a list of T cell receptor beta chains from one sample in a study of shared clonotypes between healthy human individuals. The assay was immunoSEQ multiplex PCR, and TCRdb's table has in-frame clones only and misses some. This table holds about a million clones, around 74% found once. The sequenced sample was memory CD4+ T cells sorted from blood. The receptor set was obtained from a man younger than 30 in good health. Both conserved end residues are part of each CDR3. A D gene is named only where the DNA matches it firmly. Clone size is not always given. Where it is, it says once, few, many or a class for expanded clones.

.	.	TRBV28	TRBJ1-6	CASSAPGTYRNSPLHF	TGTGCCAGCAGTGCCCCCGGGACTTACCGGAATTCACCCCTCCACTTT
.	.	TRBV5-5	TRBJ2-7	CASSSSGTNAYEQYF	TGTGCCAGCAGCTCGAGCGGGACAAACGCCTACGAGCAGTACTTC
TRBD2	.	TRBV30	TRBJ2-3	CAWSVRHASGVTDTQYF	TGTGCCTGGAGTGTACGCCACGCTAGCGGGGTCACAGATACGCAGTATTTT
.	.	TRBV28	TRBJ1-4	CASSLGSRGEEKLFF	TGTGCCAGCAGTTTAGGGTCCAGGGGAGAGGAAAAACTGTTTTTT
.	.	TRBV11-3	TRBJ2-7	CASSLRGGDNYEQYF	TGTGCCAGCAGCTTAAGAGGGGGTGATAACTACGAGCAGTACTTC
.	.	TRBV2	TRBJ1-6	CASHEGGAPYNSPLHF	TGTGCCAGCCACGAGGGGGGGGCTCCCTATAATTCACCCCTCCACTTT
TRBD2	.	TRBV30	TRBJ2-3	CAWSNMASGGADTQYF	TGTGCCTGGAGTAATATGGCTAGCGGGGGTGCAGATACGCAGTATTTT
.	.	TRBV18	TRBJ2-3	CASSPLTLPEDTQYF	TGTGCCAGCTCACCCCTGACTCTGCCCGAAGATACGCAGTATTTT
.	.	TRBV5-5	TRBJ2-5	CASSFGTRETQYF	TGTGCCAGCAGCTTCGGGACCCGGGAGACCCAGTACTTC
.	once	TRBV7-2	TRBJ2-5	CASSSQPGETQYF	TGTGCCAGCAGCTCACAACCGGGGGAGACCCAGTACTTC
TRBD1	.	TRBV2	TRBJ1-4	CASSERQGGDEKLFF	TGTGCCAGCAGTGAAAGGCAGGGGGGAGATGAAAAACTGTTTTTT
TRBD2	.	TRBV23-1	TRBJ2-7	CASSQQASGARQAEEQYF	TGCGCCAGCAGCCAACAGGCTAGCGGGGCACGTCAGGCCGAAGAGCAGTACTTC
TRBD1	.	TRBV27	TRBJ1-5	CASRSTGTGGLQPQHF	TGTGCCAGCAGAAGTACCGGGACAGGGGGCCTTCAGCCCCAGCATTTT